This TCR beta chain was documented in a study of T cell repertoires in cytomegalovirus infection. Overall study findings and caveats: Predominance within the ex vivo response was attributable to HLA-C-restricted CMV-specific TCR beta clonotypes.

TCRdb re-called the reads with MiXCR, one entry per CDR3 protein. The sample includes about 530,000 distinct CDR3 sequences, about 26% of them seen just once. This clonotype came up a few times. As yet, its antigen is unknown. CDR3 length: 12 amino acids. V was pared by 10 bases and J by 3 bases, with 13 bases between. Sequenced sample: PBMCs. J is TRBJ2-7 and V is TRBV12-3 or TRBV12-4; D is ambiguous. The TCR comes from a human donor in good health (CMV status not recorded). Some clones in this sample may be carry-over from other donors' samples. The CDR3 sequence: CAKKAHFYEQYV. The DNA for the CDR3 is TGTGCCAAAAAGGCCCACTTCTACGAGCAGTACGTC.